Below, 10 T cell receptor beta chains from the same sample are listed, as sequenced in a study of blood T cell repertoires in COVID-19. Assay used: immunoSEQ multiplex PCR; TCRdb lists only in-frame clones, some missing. The sample consists of some 70,000 clones, roughly 87% of them appearing once. The specimen was peripheral blood. The receptors were gathered from an elderly man with acute or convalescent COVID-19.

V gene TRBV6-5 combines with J gene TRBJ1-1; D is ambiguous. CDR1 is MNHEY, CDR2 SVGAGI, per germline. Trimming left V 6 bases short and J 0 bases short, with 14 bases between. This CDR3 is built from 15 residues. This CDR3 reads CASSLRRALNTEAFF. The CDR3 coding sequence is TGTGCCAGCAGCTTACGGCGGGCGCTGAACACTGAAGCTTTCTTT.

The V call is TRBV19, the J call TRBJ2-2; TRBD1 agrees at 8 bases. CDR1 and CDR2 from the germline V gene are LNHDA and SQIVND (reference sequence). Trimming removed 2 bases from V and 4 bases from J; junction bases left unmatched: 9. The CDR3 is made up of 17 amino acids. CDR3 DNA sequence: TGTGCCAGTAGTATACCTCCAGGACAGGGTAGCACCGGGGAGCTGTTTTTT. It specifies CASSIPPGQGSTGELFF.

The rearrangement joins TRBV19 to TRBJ1-5; D gene ambiguous. Trimming stripped 6 bases from V and 3 bases from J, with 15 bases between. Germline V gene data show CDR1 as LNHDA and CDR2 as SQIVND (reference sequence). There are 15 residues in the CDR3. CDR3 nucleotide sequence: TGTGCCAGTAGCCCACCGGCGGGAAACAATCAGCCCCAGCATTTT. Translating gives CASSPPAGNNQPQHF.

The rearrangement links TRBV9 to TRBJ1-6; no reliable D call. CDR3 size: 14 residues. Germline V gene data show CDR1 as SGDLS and CDR2 as YYNGEE. V was clipped by 3 bases and J by 13 bases, with 17 bases between them. The CDR3 DNA sequence: TGTGCCAGCAGCGCGGGTCGTGAGGGATCCCCCCTCCACTTT. Translation: CASSAGREGSPLHF.

J is TRBJ1-4 and V is TRBV29-1; D possibly corresponds to TRBD1 (5 bases). The CDR3 sequence is 13 residues long. Germline CDR1 is SQVTM and CDR2 is ANQGSEA. Between the trimmed V and J ends, which lost 7 bases and 4 bases, there was a span of 13 bases. CDR3 loop: CSAAGQGNEKLFF. Written as DNA, the CDR3 is TGCAGCGCTGCGGGGCAGGGTAATGAAAAACTGTTTTTT.

In this sample, this clone turned up a few times. The chain couples TRBV6-2 or TRBV6-3 to TRBJ2-1; no firm D call. Looked up from germline, CDR1 is MNHEY and CDR2 is SVGEGT. Between the trimmed V and J ends, which lost 0 bases and 0 bases, there was a span of 9 bases. The CDR3 contains 16 residues. The CDR3 sequence: CASSYSMESSYNEQFF. In DNA form, the CDR3 reads TGTGCCAGCAGTTACTCGATGGAGAGCTCCTACAATGAGCAGTTCTTC.

The chain is built from TRBV30 and TRBJ2-1, with D perhaps TRBD1 (6 bases). V lost 5 bases and J lost 2, with 10 bases in between. Per germline, CDR1 GTSNPN and CDR2 SVGIG (reference sequence). CDR3 size: 13 residues. CDR3 DNA sequence: TGTGCCTGGGAGACAGGAACCTACAATGAGCAGTTCTTC. This codes for CAWETGTYNEQFF.

This sequence joins TRBV12-3 or TRBV12-4 and TRBJ1-3; D is undetermined. This CDR3 region has 12 residues. Trimming pared 0 bases from V and 8 bases from J, leaving 5 bases between. The CDR3 reads CASSLARDTIYF. CDR3 nucleotides: TGTGCCAGCAGTTTAGCGCGAGACACCATATATTTT.

The V call is TRBV7-2, the J call TRBJ2-6; D remains unclear. Germline CDR1 reads SGHTA; CDR2 reads FQGNSA. The CDR3 spans 16 residues. V was trimmed by 5 bases and J by 1 base, leaving 12 bases between them. In DNA form, the CDR3 reads TGTGCCAGCAGCGCACAGATCCTGTCTGGGGCCAACGTCCTGACTTTC. Residues: CASSAQILSGANVLTF.

On this clone itself: Other DNA sequences in the sample encode the same CDR3. V usage is TRBV10-3 and J usage is TRBJ2-1; the D gene could be TRBD1 or TRBD2 (6 bases each). V was pared by 6 bases and J by 7 bases, with 13 bases between. The CDR3 runs to 13 residues. Germline assignment: CDR1 ENHRY and CDR2 SYGVKD. CDR3 nucleotides: TGTGCCATCAGAGAGGGGGGAGGAAATGAGCAGTTCTTC. Amino acid sequence: CAIREGGGNEQFF.